The sequence of this T cell receptor (beta chain) was determined in a study of blood T cell repertoires in COVID-19. V dropped 7 bases and J dropped 3; count of bases not matched to a gene: 6. Germline CDR1 SQVTM, CDR2 ANQGSEA. The CDR3 runs 13 residues. Sequenced by immunoSEQ multiplex PCR; TCRdb stores in-frame clones only, minus some. The sample has some 110,000 clones; about 85% are singletons. The sequencing input was peripheral blood. The chain uses TRBV29-1 and TRBJ2-7; 10 bases are shared with TRBD1. The receptor was isolated from a human donor in a cohort sampled during active COVID-19. The CDR3 sequence: CSEGDRGLYEQYF. CDR3 DNA sequence: TGCAGCGAGGGGGACAGGGGCCTCTACGAGCAGTACTTC.